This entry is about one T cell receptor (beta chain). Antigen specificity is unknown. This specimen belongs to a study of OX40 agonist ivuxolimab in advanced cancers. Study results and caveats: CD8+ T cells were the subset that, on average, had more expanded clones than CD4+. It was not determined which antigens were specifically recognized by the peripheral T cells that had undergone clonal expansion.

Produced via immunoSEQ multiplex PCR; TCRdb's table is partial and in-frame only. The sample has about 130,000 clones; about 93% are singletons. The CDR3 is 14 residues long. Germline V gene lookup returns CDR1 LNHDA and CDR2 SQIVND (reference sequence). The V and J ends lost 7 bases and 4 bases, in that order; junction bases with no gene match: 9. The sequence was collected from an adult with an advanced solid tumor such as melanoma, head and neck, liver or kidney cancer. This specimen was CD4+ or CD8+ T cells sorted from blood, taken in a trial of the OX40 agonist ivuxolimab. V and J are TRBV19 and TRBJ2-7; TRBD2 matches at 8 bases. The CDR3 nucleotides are TGTGCCAGTAAGTCAGCGGGAGTTGGGTACGAGCAGTACTTC. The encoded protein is CASKSAGVGYEQYF. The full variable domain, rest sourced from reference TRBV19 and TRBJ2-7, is DGGITQSPKYLFRKEGQNVTLSCEQNLNHDAMYWYRQDPGQGLRLIYYSQIVNDFQKGDIAEGYSVSREKKESFPLTVTSAQKNPTAFYLCASKSAGVGYEQYFGPGTRLTVT.